Shown below are 9 T cell receptor beta chains from a single sample sequenced in a study of T cell repertoires in cytomegalovirus infection (dated by TCRdb to 2018 to 2020). For sequencing, an Illumina HiSeq 1500 was employed. TCRdb reprocessing: public reads trimmed at Q25 with fastp, clones called with MiXCR, in-frame beta chains kept. Every CDR3 protein is listed once, alongside the most common genes and DNA of its rows. Present in this sample are around 120,000 distinct CDR3 sequences, approximately 9.2% of which were seen just once. The ten biggest clones cover 9.5% to 13% of the sample. Sequenced sample: PBMCs. The receptors were sampled from a human donor in good health (CMV status not recorded). Some clones in this sample may be carry-over from other donors' samples.

This clonotype was counted a single time. Given the absence of the conserved phenylalanine or tryptophan at the CDR3 end, a read error is likely. This rearrangement joins TRBV12-3 or TRBV12-4 to TRBJ2-1, with 11 bases identical to TRBD2. The CDR3 has 14 residues. J lost 6 bases, V lost 5 bases, and 3 bases had no gene match. CDR3 sequence: CASSHSGGANEQFL. The CDR3 DNA sequence: TGTGCCAGCAGTCATAGCGGGGGGGCCAATGAGCAGTTCCTC.

This clonotype was detected many times. The chain has TRBV7-2 and TRBJ2-1; 11 nucleotides align to TRBD2. Germline V lookup: CDR1 SGHTA, CDR2 FQGNSA. Trimming took 5 bases from V and 4 from J; bases not matched to a gene: 4. The CDR3 spans 15 residues. CDR3: CASSRTSGSYNEQFF. In nucleotides, the CDR3 is TGTGCCAGCAGCCGGACTAGCGGGTCATACAATGAGCAGTTCTTC.

The sample holds a few counts of this clonotype. This rearrangement joins TRBV20-1 to TRBJ1-4; D not resolved. V gave up 6 bases and J gave up 2 bases, with 13 bases separating them. Germline V gene sequence: CDR1 DFQATT, CDR2 SNEGSKA (reference sequence). The CDR3 has 14 residues. In nucleotides, the CDR3 is TGCAGTGCGACTGACCCACGGACTAATGAAAAACTGTTTTTT. Translating it yields CSATDPRTNEKLFF.

The V and J genes are TRBV20-1 and TRBJ2-3, with a tentative D call TRBD2 (6 bases). This CDR3 contains 12 residues. The V end was cut by 3 bases, the J end by 7 bases, with 11 bases between. Germline CDR1 reads DFQATT; CDR2 reads SNEGSKA (reference sequence). The CDR3 sequence is CSASEGLNTQYF. The DNA for the CDR3 is TGCAGTGCTAGTGAAGGACTAAATACGCAGTATTTT.

This clonotype was counted ten times or more. The V and J genes are TRBV7-9 and TRBJ1-2; D gene unclear. Germline V CDR1 and CDR2: SEHNR, FQNEAQ (reference sequence). V was clipped by 4 bases and J by 5 bases, with 14 bases between them. This CDR3 region has 14 residues. The CDR3 bases are TGTGCCAGCAGCTCATCTAAGGGAGGGTATGGCTACACCTTC. Its protein is CASSSSKGGYGYTF.

In its sample, this clonotype was seen a few times. The rearrangement joins TRBV7-2 to TRBJ2-7, with 12 positions matching TRBD2. This CDR3 spans 17 amino acids. CDR1 SGHTA and CDR2 FQGNSA come from the germline V gene. V lost 5 bases and J lost 7; bases outside the gene matches: 15. CDR3 protein: CASSQGGGLAGGQEQYF. The DNA for the CDR3 is TGTGCCAGCAGCCAAGGGGGGGGGCTAGCGGGGGGGCAAGAGCAGTACTTC.

This clonotype has a count of ten or more. V is TRBV7-9 and J is TRBJ2-5; D gene unclear. From germline, CDR1 is SEHNR and CDR2 FQNEAQ (reference sequence). Trimming took off 8 bases at V and 4 bases at J, with 8 bases between the two ends. The CDR3 spans 11 residues. The CDR3 DNA reads TGTGCCAGCCAGGCCGGAGAGACCCAGTACTTC. Encoded protein: CASQAGETQYF.

This clonotype was seen ten or more times. The DNA for the CDR3 is TGTGCCAGCAGTTTCACGTCGAAATCGGTCGGCTACACCTTC. The encoded protein is CASSFTSKSVGYTF. The chain links TRBV7-9 to TRBJ1-2; D not certain. This CDR3 region has 14 residues. V was pared by 6 bases and J by 8 bases, with 19 bases between. CDR1 SEHNR and CDR2 FQNEAQ come from the germline V gene (reference sequence).

With regard to this clonotype: A read error may be the cause here, since a much bigger clone is one base away. The chain carries TRBV12-3 or TRBV12-4 and TRBJ1-1, with a weak D call TRBD1 (6 bases). This CDR3 has 11 residues. The CDR3 region is CTSSLGGPMYF. The CDR3 nucleotides are TGTACCAGCAGTTTAGGGGGACCTATGTACTTT.